These T cell receptor beta chains were read from a single sample in a study of T-cell reconstitution after alpha-beta-depleted transplantation in children. Each CDR3 protein gets one entry after TCRdb re-called the PCR reads with MiXCR. The sample has roughly 500,000 distinct CDR3 sequences; roughly 18% are singletons. The specimen was PBMCs from the stem cell graft donor, collected from the stem cell graft. All receptors derive from a human donor who donated a stem cell graft to a child with acute lymphoblastic leukemia. Each CDR3 is given with its conserved first and last residue. The order of the fields is D gene, CDR3 length, J gene, clone size, V gene, CDR3 protein, CDR3 DNA. A D gene is named only where the DNA matches it firmly. For some rows the clone size is stated as once, few or many, or as a class when expanded; others skip it.

d_gene: TRBD2; len: 14; j_gene: TRBJ2-7; abundance: -; v_gene: TRBV20-1; CDR3aa: CSARGGRVIYEQYF; CDR3nt: TGCAGTGCTAGAGGCGGGAGGGTAATTTACGAGCAGTACTTC
d_gene: TRBD2; len: 17; j_gene: TRBJ2-7; abundance: few; v_gene: TRBV4-2; CDR3aa: CASSQDQLAGGLYEQYF; CDR3nt: TGTGCCAGCAGCCAAGATCAACTAGCGGGAGGCTTGTACGAGCAGTACTTC
d_gene: TRBD2; len: 16; j_gene: TRBJ2-1; abundance: -; v_gene: TRBV20-1; CDR3aa: CSASSPTSGSTWEQFF; CDR3nt: TGCAGTGCTAGCTCTCCGACTAGCGGGAGCACTTGGGAGCAGTTCTTC
d_gene: -; len: 13; j_gene: TRBJ1-2; abundance: few; v_gene: TRBV12-3/TRBV12-4; CDR3aa: CASSPRNSHGYTF; CDR3nt: TGTGCCAGCAGTCCCCGAAACTCACATGGCTACACCTTC
d_gene: TRBD2; len: 17; j_gene: TRBJ2-6; abundance: -; v_gene: TRBV19; CDR3aa: CASSPGLAVSGANVLTF; CDR3nt: TGTGCCAGTAGTCCGGGACTAGCGGTCTCTGGGGCCAACGTCCTGACTTTC
d_gene: -; len: 16; j_gene: TRBJ2-1; abundance: few; v_gene: TRBV9; CDR3aa: CASSVEVGEYYNEQFF; CDR3nt: TGTGCCAGCAGCGTAGAGGTGGGGGAGTACTACAATGAGCAGTTCTTC
d_gene: TRBD1; len: 17; j_gene: TRBJ1-5; abundance: few; v_gene: TRBV6-1; CDR3aa: CASGDQGGSFSNQPQHF; CDR3nt: TGTGCCAGCGGAGATCAGGGGGGTTCTTTTAGCAATCAGCCCCAGCATTTT
d_gene: TRBD1; len: 18; j_gene: TRBJ2-7; abundance: few; v_gene: TRBV11-2; CDR3aa: CASSSPRRGQGVAYEQYF; CDR3nt: TGTGCCAGCAGCTCTCCGCGCCGAGGACAGGGCGTCGCCTACGAGCAGTACTTC
d_gene: -; len: 15; j_gene: TRBJ2-3; abundance: -; v_gene: TRBV5-1; CDR3aa: CASSLGLQVTDTQYF; CDR3nt: TGCGCCAGCAGCTTGGGACTACAAGTCACAGATACGCAGTATTTT
d_gene: TRBD2; len: 13; j_gene: TRBJ2-1; abundance: many; v_gene: TRBV5-1; CDR3aa: CASSPTSDHEQFF; CDR3nt: TGCGCCAGCAGCCCCACTAGCGACCATGAGCAGTTCTTC
d_gene: -; len: 14; j_gene: TRBJ2-7; abundance: few; v_gene: TRBV4-1; CDR3aa: CASSQGPRGYEQYF; CDR3nt: TGCGCCAGCAGCCAAGGCCCGCGAGGATACGAGCAGTACTTC
d_gene: TRBD1; len: 12; j_gene: TRBJ1-3; abundance: few; v_gene: TRBV29-1; CDR3aa: CSVTGGWDTIYF; CDR3nt: TGCAGCGTTACAGGGGGCTGGGACACCATATATTTT
d_gene: -; len: 13; j_gene: TRBJ2-1; abundance: many; v_gene: TRBV5-7; CDR3aa: CASSLVGGGEQFF; CDR3nt: TGTGCCAGCAGCTTGGTGGGGGGCGGTGAGCAGTTCTTC
d_gene: TRBD2; len: 15; j_gene: TRBJ2-7; abundance: -; v_gene: TRBV3-1; CDR3aa: CASSLSGSKSYEQYF; CDR3nt: TGTGCCAGCAGTCTTAGCGGGAGCAAATCCTACGAGCAGTACTTC
d_gene: -; len: 15; j_gene: TRBJ1-2; abundance: -; v_gene: TRBV5-4; CDR3aa: CASSLGPRGNYGYTF; CDR3nt: TGTGCCAGCAGCTTGGGACCCAGGGGCAACTATGGCTACACCTTC
d_gene: -; len: 12; j_gene: TRBJ2-7; abundance: few; v_gene: TRBV7-9; CDR3aa: CASRADSYEQYF; CDR3nt: TGTGCCAGCCGGGCAGACTCCTACGAGCAGTACTTC